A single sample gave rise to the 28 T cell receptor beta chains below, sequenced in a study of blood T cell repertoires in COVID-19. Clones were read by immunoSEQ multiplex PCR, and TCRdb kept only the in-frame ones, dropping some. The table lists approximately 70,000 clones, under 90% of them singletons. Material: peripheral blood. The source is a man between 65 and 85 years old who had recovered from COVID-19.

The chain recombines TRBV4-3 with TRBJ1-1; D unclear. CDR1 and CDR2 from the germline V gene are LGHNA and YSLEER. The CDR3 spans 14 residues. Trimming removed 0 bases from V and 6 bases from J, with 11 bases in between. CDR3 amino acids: CASSQDYGSPEAFF. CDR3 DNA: TGCGCCAGCAGCCAAGATTATGGCAGTCCTGAAGCTTTCTTT.

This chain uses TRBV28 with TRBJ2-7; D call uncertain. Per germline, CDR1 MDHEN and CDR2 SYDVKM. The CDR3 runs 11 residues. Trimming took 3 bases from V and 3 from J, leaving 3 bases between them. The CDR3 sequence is CASSFSYEQYF. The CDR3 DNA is TGTGCCAGCAGTTTCAGCTACGAGCAGTACTTC.

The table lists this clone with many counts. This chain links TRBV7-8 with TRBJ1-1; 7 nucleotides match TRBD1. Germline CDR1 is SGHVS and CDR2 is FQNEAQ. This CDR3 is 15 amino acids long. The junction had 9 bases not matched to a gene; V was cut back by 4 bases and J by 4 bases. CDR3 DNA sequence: TGTGCCAGCAGCTCTCAACAGGGGTTAGGCACTGAAGCTTTCTTT. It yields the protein CASSSQQGLGTEAFF.

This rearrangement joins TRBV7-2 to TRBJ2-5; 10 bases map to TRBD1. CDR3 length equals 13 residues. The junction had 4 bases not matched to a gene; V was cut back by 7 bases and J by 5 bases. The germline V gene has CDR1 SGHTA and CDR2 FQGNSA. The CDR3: CASTGTGVETQYF. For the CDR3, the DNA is TGTGCCAGCACCGGGACAGGGGTTGAGACCCAGTACTTC.

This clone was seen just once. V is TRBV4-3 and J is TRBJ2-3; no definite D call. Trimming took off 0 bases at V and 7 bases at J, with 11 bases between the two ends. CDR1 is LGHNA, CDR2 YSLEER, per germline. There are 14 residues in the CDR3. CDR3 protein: CASSQEAGANTQYF. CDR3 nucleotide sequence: TGCGCCAGCAGCCAAGAGGCCGGAGCAAATACGCAGTATTTT.

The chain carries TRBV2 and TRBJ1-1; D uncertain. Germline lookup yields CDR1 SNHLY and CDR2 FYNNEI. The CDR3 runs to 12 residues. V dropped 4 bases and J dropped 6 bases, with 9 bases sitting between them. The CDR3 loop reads CASSGQRAEAFF. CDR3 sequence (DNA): TGTGCCAGCAGTGGTCAGAGGGCTGAAGCTTTCTTT.

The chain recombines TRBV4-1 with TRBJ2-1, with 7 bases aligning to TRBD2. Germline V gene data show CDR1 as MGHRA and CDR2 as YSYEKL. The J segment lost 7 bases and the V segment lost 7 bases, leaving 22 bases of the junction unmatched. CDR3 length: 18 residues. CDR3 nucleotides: TGCGCCAGCACCCCACGCGGAGTAGCGGGCCCCACTTTGAATGAGCAGTTCTTC. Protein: CASTPRGVAGPTLNEQFF.

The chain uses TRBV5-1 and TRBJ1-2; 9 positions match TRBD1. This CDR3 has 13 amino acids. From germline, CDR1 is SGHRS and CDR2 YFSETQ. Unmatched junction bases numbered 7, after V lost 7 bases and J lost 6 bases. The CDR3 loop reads CASYRGRLDGYTF. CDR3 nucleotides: TGCGCCAGCTACAGGGGGCGCCTGGATGGCTACACCTTC.

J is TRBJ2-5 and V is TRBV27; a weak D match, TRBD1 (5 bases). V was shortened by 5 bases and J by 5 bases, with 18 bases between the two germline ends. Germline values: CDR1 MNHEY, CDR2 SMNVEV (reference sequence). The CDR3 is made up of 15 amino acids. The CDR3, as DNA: TGTGCCAGCAGTACCTCCCCAGGGCTGTGGGAGACCCAGTACTTC. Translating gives CASSTSPGLWETQYF.

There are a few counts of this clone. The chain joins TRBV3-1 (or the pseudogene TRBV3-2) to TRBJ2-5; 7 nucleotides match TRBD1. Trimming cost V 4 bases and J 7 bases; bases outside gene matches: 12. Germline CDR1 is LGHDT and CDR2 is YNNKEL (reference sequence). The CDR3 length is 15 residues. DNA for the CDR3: TGTGCCAGCAGCCGAGATTCGGACAGGACGGCGACCCAGTACTTC. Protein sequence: CASSRDSDRTATQYF.

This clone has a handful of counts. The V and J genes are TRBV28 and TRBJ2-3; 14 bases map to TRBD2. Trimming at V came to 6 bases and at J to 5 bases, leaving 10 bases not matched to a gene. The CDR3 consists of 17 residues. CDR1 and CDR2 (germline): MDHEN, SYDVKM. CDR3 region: CASSYGTSGSLGDTQYF. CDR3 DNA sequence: TGTGCCAGCAGCTACGGGACTAGCGGGAGCTTGGGAGATACGCAGTATTTT.

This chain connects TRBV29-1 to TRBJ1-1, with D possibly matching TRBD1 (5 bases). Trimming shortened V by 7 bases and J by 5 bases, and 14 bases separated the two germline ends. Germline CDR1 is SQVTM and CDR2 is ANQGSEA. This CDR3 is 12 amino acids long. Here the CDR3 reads CSAVGGGTEAFF. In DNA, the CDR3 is TGCAGCGCCGTCGGGGGTGGGACTGAAGCTTTCTTT.

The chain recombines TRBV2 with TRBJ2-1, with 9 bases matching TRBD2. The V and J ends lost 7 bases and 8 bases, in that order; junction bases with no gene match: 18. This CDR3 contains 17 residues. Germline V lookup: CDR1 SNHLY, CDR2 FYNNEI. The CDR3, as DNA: TGTGCCAGCACACCTCCGGGACTAGCCCGCCGGTCGGATGAGCAGTTCTTC. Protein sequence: CASTPPGLARRSDEQFF.

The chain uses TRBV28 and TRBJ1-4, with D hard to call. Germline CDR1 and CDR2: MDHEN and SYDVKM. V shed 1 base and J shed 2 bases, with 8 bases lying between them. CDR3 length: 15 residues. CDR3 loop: CASSLSGSTNEKLFF. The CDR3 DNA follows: TGTGCCAGCAGTTTATCGGGTAGTACTAATGAAAAACTGTTTTTT.

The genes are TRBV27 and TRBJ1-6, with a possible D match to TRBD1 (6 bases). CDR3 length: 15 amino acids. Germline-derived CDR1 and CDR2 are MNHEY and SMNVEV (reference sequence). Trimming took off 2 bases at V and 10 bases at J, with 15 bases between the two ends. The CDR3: CASSLGGANYSPLHF. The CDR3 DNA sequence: TGTGCCAGCAGTTTAGGGGGGGCAAACTACTCACCCCTCCACTTT.

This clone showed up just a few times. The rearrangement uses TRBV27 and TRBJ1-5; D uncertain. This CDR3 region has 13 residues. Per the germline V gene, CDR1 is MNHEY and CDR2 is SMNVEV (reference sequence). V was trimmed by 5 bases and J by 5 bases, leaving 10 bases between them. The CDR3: CASSEQNYQPQHF. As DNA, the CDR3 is TGTGCCAGCAGTGAACAGAACTATCAGCCCCAGCATTTT.

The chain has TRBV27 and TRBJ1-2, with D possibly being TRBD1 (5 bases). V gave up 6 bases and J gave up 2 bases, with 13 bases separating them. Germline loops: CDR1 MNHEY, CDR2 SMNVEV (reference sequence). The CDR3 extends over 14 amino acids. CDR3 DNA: TGTGCCAGCAGCCCGATACAGGAGAACTATGGCTACACCTTC. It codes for CASSPIQENYGYTF.

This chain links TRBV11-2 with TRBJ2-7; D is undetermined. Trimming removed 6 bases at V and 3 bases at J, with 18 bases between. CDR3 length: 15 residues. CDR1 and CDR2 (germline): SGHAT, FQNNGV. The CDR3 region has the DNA TGTGCCAGCAGTCCATCCCGACGTCGGAGCTACGAGCAGTACTTC. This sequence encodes CASSPSRRRSYEQYF.

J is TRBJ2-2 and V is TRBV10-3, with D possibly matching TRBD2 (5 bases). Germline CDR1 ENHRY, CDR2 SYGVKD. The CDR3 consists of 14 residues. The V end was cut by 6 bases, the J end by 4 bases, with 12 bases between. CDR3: CAIRPGLITGELFF. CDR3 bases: TGTGCCATCAGGCCCGGACTGATCACCGGGGAGCTGTTTTTT.

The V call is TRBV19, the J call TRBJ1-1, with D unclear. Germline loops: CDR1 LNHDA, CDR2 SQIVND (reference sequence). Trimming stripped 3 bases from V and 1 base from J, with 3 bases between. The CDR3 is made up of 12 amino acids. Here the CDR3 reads CASSIGNTEAFF. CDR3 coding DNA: TGTGCCAGTAGTATCGGGAACACTGAAGCTTTCTTT.

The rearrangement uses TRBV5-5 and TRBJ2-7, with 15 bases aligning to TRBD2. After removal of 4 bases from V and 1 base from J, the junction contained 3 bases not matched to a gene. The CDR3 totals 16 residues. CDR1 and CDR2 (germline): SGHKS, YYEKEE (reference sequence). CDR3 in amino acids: CASSIGLAGGSYEQYF. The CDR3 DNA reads TGTGCCAGCAGCATAGGACTAGCGGGAGGGTCCTACGAGCAGTACTTC.

For the CDR3, the DNA is TGTGCCATCAGTGGTTCGGCTGGCCAGGATGAGCAGTTCTTC. Translated: CAISGSAGQDEQFF. The chain employs TRBV10-3 and TRBJ2-1; D uncertain. CDR1 and CDR2 (germline): ENHRY, SYGVKD. This CDR3 is built from 14 residues. Trimming cost V 4 bases and J 8 bases, with 15 bases left between them.

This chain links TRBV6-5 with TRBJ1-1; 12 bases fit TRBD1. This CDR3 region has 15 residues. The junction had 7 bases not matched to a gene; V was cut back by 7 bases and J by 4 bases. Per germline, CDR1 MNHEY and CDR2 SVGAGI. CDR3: CASTPGQGARTEAFF. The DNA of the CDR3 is TGTGCCAGCACTCCGGGACAGGGGGCGCGCACTGAAGCTTTCTTT.

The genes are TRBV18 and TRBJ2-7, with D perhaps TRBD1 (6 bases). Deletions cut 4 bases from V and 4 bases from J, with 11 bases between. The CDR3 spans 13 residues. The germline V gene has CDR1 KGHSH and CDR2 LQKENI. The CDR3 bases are TGTGCCAGCTCACGGACAGACCTTTACGAGCAGTACTTC. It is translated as CASSRTDLYEQYF.

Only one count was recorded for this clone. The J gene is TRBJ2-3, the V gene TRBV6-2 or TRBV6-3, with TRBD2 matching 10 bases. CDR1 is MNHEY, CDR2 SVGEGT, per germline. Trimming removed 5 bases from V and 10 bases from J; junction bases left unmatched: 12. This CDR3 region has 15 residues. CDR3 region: CASSRGLAGESPQYF. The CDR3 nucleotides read TGTGCCAGCAGTAGGGGTCTAGCGGGAGAATCTCCGCAGTATTTT.

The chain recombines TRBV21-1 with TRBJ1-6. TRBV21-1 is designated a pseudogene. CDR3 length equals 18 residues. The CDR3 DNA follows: TGTGCCAGCAGCAAAGAGCTAAGGAGCGCATCCTATAATTCACCCCTCCACTTT. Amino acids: CASSKELRSASYNSPLHF.

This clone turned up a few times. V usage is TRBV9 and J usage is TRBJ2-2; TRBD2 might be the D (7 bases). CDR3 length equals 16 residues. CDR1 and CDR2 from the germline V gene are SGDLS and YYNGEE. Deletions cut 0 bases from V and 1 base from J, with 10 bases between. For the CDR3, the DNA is TGTGCCAGCAGCGTAGCGGGGGGCCGGAACACCGGGGAGCTGTTTTTT. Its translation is CASSVAGGRNTGELFF.

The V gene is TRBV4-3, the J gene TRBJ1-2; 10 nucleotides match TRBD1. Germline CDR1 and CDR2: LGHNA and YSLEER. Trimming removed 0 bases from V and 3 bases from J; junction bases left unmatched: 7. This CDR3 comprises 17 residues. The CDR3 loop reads CASSQESRGQGYYGYTF. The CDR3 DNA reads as TGCGCCAGCAGCCAAGAAAGCCGGGGACAGGGGTACTATGGCTACACCTTC.